This TCR beta chain was found in a study of blood T cell repertoires in COVID-19 (dated by TCRdb to the early 2020s). Notes on the research overall: The collaborator samples originated in the United States, Italy and Spain and spanned the acute and convalescent phases of COVID-19. The prospective study material was composed of cDNA or gDNA derived from T cells, B-cell-depleted T cells, or PBMCs. The samples were drawn from two sources: the first 160 participants of the ongoing ImmuneRACE study, and 1,000 to 1,500 subjects contributed by 6 global collaborators. HLA class I and class II types, where available, came from metadata supplied by the sample provider rather than from assay-based typing. Sample metadata almost always included a de-identified subject ID, COVID-19 status, age in years and sex. Subjects who had been exposed to COVID-19, were actively infected with it, or had recovered from it provided the deeply sampled blood TCRbeta repertoires that made up the dataset. A freely available public database, intended as a resource for researchers studying the immune response to SARS-CoV-2, is where the repertoires were released. General conclusions and limits of the study: Clinical and demographic metadata were provided uncurated, with the amount varying by source and participant.

TCRbeta CDR3 regions were amplified from genomic DNA by means of the immunoSEQ Assay, a bias-controlled multiplex PCR. From the authors' description of their analysis: The number of nucleated cells in each sample was estimated by amplification of reference gene primers within the assay. To quantify the absolute abundance of each unique TCRbeta CDR3 rearrangement, sequence reads were collapsed and filtered. Productive Simpson clonality was computed per sample as the square root of Simpson's diversity index over productive rearrangements. Not all clones reach the TCRdb copy of this immuneACCESS table, which keeps in-frame sequences only. Checked studies attribute under half of the gap to unresolved V genes and leave the rest unexplained. Clone size and the V and J calls come from that table; the DNA yielded D and trimming. Across this sample there are 200,000 to 300,000 clones, with around 84% seen only once. Clones ranked in the top ten supply roughly 4.9% of the sample.

V drops 3 bases and J drops 0 bases, leaving 12 bases in between. From the cysteine through the phenylalanine, the CDR3 covers 16 amino acids. Only the CDR3 DNA stays, 48 bases, in frame from base 1. CDR1 and CDR2 were assigned from the germline V gene (reference sequence) as MNHEY and SMNVEV. One collaborating source in Seattle enrolled patients during active infection and followed them longitudinally through the course of disease. Collaborating institutions collected whole blood in K2EDTA tubes following their own protocols. For TCRbeta analysis, collaborator samples were shipped as frozen whole blood, as isolated PBMCs, or as DNA extracted from either sample type. In the case of this clone: Its cognate antigen has yet to be identified. Nothing much larger sits one base from this clone, and base qualities are not available.

The origin of this receptor is a woman aged 55 to 70 with COVID-19, enrolled during active disease. The material sequenced was peripheral blood. The chain joins TRBV27 to TRBJ2-1; D gene: possibly TRBD1, on 5 matching bases. The CDR3 has the sequence CASSFLSDSSYNEQFF. The DNA reads as follows: TGTGCCAGCAGTTTTTTAAGCGACAGCTCCTACAATGAGCAGTTCTTC.